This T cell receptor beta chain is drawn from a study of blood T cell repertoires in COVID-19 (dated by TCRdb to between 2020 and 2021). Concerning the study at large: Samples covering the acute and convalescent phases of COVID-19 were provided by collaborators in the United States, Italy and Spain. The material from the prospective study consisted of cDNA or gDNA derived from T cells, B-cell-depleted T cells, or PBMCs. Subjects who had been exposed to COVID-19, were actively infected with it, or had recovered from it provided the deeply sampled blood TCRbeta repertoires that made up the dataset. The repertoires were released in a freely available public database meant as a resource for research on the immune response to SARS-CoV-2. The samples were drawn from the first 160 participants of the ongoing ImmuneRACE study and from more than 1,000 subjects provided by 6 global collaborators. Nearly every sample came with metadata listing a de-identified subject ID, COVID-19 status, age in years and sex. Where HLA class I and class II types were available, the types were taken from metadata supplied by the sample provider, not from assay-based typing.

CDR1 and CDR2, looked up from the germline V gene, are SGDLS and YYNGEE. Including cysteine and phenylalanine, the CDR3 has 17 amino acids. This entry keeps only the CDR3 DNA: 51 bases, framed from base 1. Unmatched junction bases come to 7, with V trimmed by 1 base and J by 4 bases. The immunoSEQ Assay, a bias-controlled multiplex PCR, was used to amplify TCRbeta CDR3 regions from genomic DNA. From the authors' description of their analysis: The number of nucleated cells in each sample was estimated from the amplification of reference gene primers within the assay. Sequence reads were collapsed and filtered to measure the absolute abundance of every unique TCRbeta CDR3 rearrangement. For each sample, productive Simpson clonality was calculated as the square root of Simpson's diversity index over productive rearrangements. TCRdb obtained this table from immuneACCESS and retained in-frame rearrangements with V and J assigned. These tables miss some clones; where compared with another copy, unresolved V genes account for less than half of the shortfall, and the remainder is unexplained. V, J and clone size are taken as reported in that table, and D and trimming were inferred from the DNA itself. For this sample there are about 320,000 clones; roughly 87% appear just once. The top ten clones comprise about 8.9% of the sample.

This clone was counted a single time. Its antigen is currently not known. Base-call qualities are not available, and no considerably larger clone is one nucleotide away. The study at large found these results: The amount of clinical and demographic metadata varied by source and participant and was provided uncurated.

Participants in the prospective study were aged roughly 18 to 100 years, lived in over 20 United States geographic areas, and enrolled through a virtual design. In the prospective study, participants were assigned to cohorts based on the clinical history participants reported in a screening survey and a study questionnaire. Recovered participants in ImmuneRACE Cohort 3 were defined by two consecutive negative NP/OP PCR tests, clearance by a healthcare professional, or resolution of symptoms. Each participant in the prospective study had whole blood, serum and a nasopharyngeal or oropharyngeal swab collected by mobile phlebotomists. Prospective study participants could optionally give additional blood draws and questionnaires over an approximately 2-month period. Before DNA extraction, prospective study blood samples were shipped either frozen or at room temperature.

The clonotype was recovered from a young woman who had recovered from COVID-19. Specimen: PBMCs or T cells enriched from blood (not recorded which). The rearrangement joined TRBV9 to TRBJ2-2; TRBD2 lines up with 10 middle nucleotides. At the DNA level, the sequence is TGTGCCAGCAGCGTATCCGGGACTAGCGTTAGCACCGGGGAGCTGTTTTTT. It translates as CASSVSGTSVSTGELFF. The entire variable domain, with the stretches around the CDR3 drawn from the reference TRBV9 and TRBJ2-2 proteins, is DSGVTQTPKHLITATGQRVTLRCSPRSGDLSVYWYQQSLDQGLQFLIQYYNGEERAKGNILERFSAQQFPDLHSELNLSSLELGDSALYFCASSVSGTSVSTGELFFGEGSRLTVL.